These 19 T cell receptor beta chains originate from one sample sequenced in a study of T cells in Graves' hyperthyroidism and ophthalmopathy. RNA transcripts provided the source from which TCR beta CDR3 regions were amplified. With the HTBI primer set, the TCR CDR3 went through a first round of RT-PCR. One entry per CDR3 protein, called by TCRdb with MiXCR from the multiplex PCR reads. The sample records 750,000 to 950,000 distinct CDR3 sequences, roughly 37% being singletons. Source material: blood. These receptors all come from a young man with Graves' hyperthyroidism.

There are many counts of this clonotype. V gene TRBV20-1 combines with J gene TRBJ1-2; TRBD1 aligns across 7 bases. This CDR3 region has 13 residues. The junction had 1 base not matched to a gene; V was cut back by 1 base and J by 2 bases. Per the germline V gene, CDR1 is DFQATT and CDR2 is SNEGSKA (reference sequence). CDR3 in amino acids: CSARATGNYGYTF. In DNA form, the CDR3 reads TGCAGTGCTAGAGCGACAGGGAACTATGGCTACACCTTC.

This chain uses TRBV13 with TRBJ2-7; D possibly uses TRBD1 or TRBD2 (5 bases each). The germline gives CDR1 PRHDT, CDR2 FYEKMQ (reference sequence). CDR3 size: 13 residues. Trimming cost V 6 bases and J 5 bases, with 14 bases left between them. The CDR3 reads CASSEYPGHEQYF. CDR3 bases: TGTGCCAGCAGTGAATACCCGGGACACGAGCAGTACTTC.

The V and J genes are TRBV5-6 and TRBJ2-7; TRBD2 agrees at 16 bases. The V and J ends lost 2 bases and 5 bases, in that order; junction bases with no gene match: 4. This CDR3 is 16 amino acids long. CDR1 SGHDT and CDR2 YYEEEE come from the germline V gene. CDR3 nucleotide sequence: TGTGCCAGCAGCTTTACGGGACTAGCGGGAGGGCACGAGCAGTACTTC. Amino acids: CASSFTGLAGGHEQYF. Using reference TRBV5-6 and TRBJ2-7 for the parts outside the CDR3, the full variable domain is DAGVTQSPTHLIKTRGQQVTLRCSPKSGHDTVSWYQQALGQGPQFIFQYYEEEERQRGNFPDRFSGHQFPNYSSELNVNALLLGDSALYLCASSFTGLAGGHEQYFGPGTRLTVT.

The chain carries TRBV5-1 and TRBJ2-5; D is tentatively TRBD1 or TRBD2 (5 bases each). CDR3 length: 15 amino acids. The germline V and J ends were trimmed by 2 bases and 2 bases, with 13 bases remaining between them. CDR1 and CDR2 from the germline V gene are SGHRS and YFSETQ. CDR3 in DNA: TGCGCCAGCAGCTTTTGGGGGAGCGAACAAGAGACCCAGTACTTC. Its translation is CASSFWGSEQETQYF.

This clonotype was found many times. The chain combines TRBV29-1 with TRBJ2-5; D unresolved. Germline-derived CDR1 and CDR2 are SQVTM and ANQGSEA. The CDR3 sequence is 11 residues long. Deletions cut 5 bases from V and 2 bases from J, with 6 bases between. This CDR3 reads CSVTIQETQYF. CDR3 nucleotide sequence: TGCAGCGTTACGATTCAAGAGACCCAGTACTTC.

With respect to this clonotype: The junction departs from germline at one end; a sequencing error may be responsible. The V call is TRBV7-7, the J call TRBJ2-7, with D hard to call. This CDR3 has 13 residues. The V gene's germline CDR1 is SSHAT and CDR2 FNYEAQ (reference sequence). For the CDR3, the DNA is TGCGCCAGCAGCCAAGAAGAGGTCTACGAGCAGTACTTC. As protein: CASSQEEVYEQYF.

The rearrangement links TRBV7-9 to TRBJ2-2; no firm D call. This CDR3 is 16 amino acids long. CDR1 SEHNR and CDR2 FQNEAQ come from the germline V gene (reference sequence). V lost 1 base, J lost 2 bases, and 11 bases lay in between. The CDR3 nucleotides read TGTGCCAGCAGCTTAGGCCCCGACTTAAACACCGGGGAGCTGTTTTTT. It encodes CASSLGPDLNTGELFF.

The chain has TRBV6-2 or TRBV6-3 and TRBJ2-2; the D gene is possibly TRBD1 (6 bases). Looked up from germline, CDR1 is MNHEY and CDR2 is SVGEGT. CDR3 size: 16 residues. Trimming shortened V by 5 bases and J by 7 bases, and 20 bases separated the two germline ends. The CDR3 spells CASSPSHRVYFGELFF. The CDR3 DNA follows: TGTGCCAGCAGTCCCTCCCACAGGGTTTATTTCGGGGAGCTGTTTTTT.

On this clonotype itself: A read error may account for a junction end that differs from germline. The V gene is TRBV5-1, the J gene TRBJ2-6, with TRBD2 matching over 7 bases. Looked up from germline, CDR1 is SGHRS and CDR2 is YFSETQ. This CDR3 comprises 12 residues. CDR3 sequence reads: CASSAGDNVLTF. CDR3 DNA sequence: TGCGCCAGCAGCGCGGGGGACAACGTCCTGACTTTC.

This clonotype was counted a few times. The chain has TRBV6-5 and TRBJ2-7; D might be TRBD2 (6 bases). The CDR3 has 13 residues. V was cut by 4 bases and J by 6 bases, with 13 bases left in between. CDR1 is MNHEY and CDR2 is SVGAGI in the germline V gene. CDR3 nucleotide sequence: TGTGCCAGCAGTTCCTCAGCGGGTAGCGAGCAGTACTTC. Translating gives CASSSSAGSEQYF.

This clonotype was counted many times. V and J are TRBV10-3 and TRBJ1-5; a possible D gene is TRBD1 (5 bases). V was shortened by 6 bases and J by 3 bases, with 12 bases between the two germline ends. The CDR3 is 14 residues long. Germline values: CDR1 ENHRY, CDR2 SYGVKD. CDR3 amino acids: CAISPPGNNQPQHF. The CDR3 DNA reads TGTGCCATCAGCCCGCCAGGGAACAATCAGCCCCAGCATTTT.

Of note for this clonotype: A much larger clone lies one base from this, so it may be a read error. V gene TRBV2 combines with J gene TRBJ1-5, with D possibly being TRBD1 (5 bases). Per the germline V gene, CDR1 is SNHLY and CDR2 is FYNNEI. The V end was cut by 8 bases, the J end by 5 bases, with 19 bases between. The CDR3 length is 15 residues. CDR3 bases: TGTGCCAGCGGGCGGGCAGGGTTGGGCGATCAGCCCCAGCATTTT. As protein: CASGRAGLGDQPQHF.

This clonotype showed up many times. The V and J genes are TRBV24-1 and TRBJ1-5; D might be TRBD1 (5 bases). Looked up from germline, CDR1 is KGHDR and CDR2 is SFDVKD. With 8 bases removed from V and 0 bases from J, the gap between germline ends came to 10 bases. The CDR3 totals 14 residues. This CDR3 reads CATKGAYSNQPQHF. CDR3 in DNA: TGTGCCACCAAAGGGGCATATAGCAATCAGCCCCAGCATTTT.

The gene calls are TRBV19 and TRBJ2-5; 7 bases fit TRBD1. The CDR3 length is 14 residues. Germline values: CDR1 LNHDA, CDR2 SQIVND (reference sequence). The V segment lost 2 bases and the J segment 9 bases; nucleotides outside the gene matches: 9. This chain's CDR3 is CASSIRDSNQPQYF. In DNA form, the CDR3 reads TGTGCCAGTAGTATAAGGGACAGCAATCAGCCCCAGTACTTC.

Concerning this clonotype itself: Given a much more abundant clone one base away, this may be a read error. The chain joins TRBV20-1 to TRBJ2-7; 7 bases agree with TRBD2. In germline, CDR1 is DFQATT, CDR2 SNEGSKA (reference sequence). Trimming cost V 6 bases and J 2 bases; bases outside gene matches: 10. This CDR3 region has 14 residues. The CDR3 protein is CSAPAGEKAYEQYF. Here the CDR3 DNA reads TGCAGTGCCCCGGCGGGGGAGAAAGCCTACGAGCAGTACTTC.

This chain joins TRBV29-1 and TRBJ1-1, with D possibly matching TRBD1 (5 bases). The CDR3 has 14 amino acids. Germline CDR1 is SQVTM and CDR2 is ANQGSEA. In DNA, the CDR3 is TGCAGTGGTACCACGGGGACGGGGTGCACTGAAGCTTTCTTT. It yields the protein CSGTTGTGCTEAFF.

This clonotype occurred many times. The V gene is TRBV7-3, the J gene TRBJ2-5; TRBD1 or TRBD2 may be the D gene (6 bases each). CDR3 length: 14 residues. V lost 1 base to trimming and J lost 2 bases, with 8 bases between them. CDR1 is SGHTA and CDR2 is FQGTGA in the germline V gene. As DNA, the CDR3 is TGTGCCAGCAGCTTAATAGGGGGGCAAGAGACCCAGTACTTC. It specifies CASSLIGGQETQYF. Looking up the rest from reference TRBV7-3 and TRBJ2-5 gives the full variable domain: GAGVSQTPSNKVTEKGKYVELRCDPISGHTALYWYRQSLGQGPEFLIYFQGTGAADDSGLPNDRFFAVRPEGSVSTLKIQRTERGDSAVYLCASSLIGGQETQYFGPGTRLLVL.

This sequence joins TRBV28 and TRBJ2-7; TRBD1 is a possible D gene (5 bases). The CDR3 is made up of 14 amino acids. V was pared by 5 bases and J by 4 bases, with 15 bases between. The V gene's germline CDR1 is MDHEN and CDR2 SYDVKM. The CDR3 is CASSTPGSPYEQYF. The CDR3 region has the DNA TGTGCCAGCAGTACCCCAGGGTCCCCATACGAGCAGTACTTC. The complete variable domain, with remaining parts taken from reference TRBV28 and TRBJ2-7, reads DVKVTQSSRYLVKRTGEKVFLECVQDMDHENMFWYRQDPGLGLRLIYFSYDVKMKEKGDIPEGYSVSREKKERFSLILESASTNQTSMYLCASSTPGSPYEQYFGPGTRLTVT.

This clonotype was detected many times. The chain has TRBV15 and TRBJ1-3; 8 bases match TRBD1. In germline, CDR1 is LNHNV, CDR2 YYDKDF (reference sequence). The CDR3 totals 14 residues. V lost 5 bases and J lost 4; bases outside the gene matches: 4. DNA of the CDR3: TGTGCCACCAGCGGACAGGGTCTCGGAAACACCATATATTTT. It specifies CATSGQGLGNTIYF.